The rows below give T cell receptor beta chains drawn from one sample of a study of tumor-infiltrating lymphocytes in localized non-small cell lung cancer. Generated by immunoSEQ multiplex PCR, the TCRdb table keeps only in-frame clones and is missing some. This table holds 7,000 or so clones, around 73% found once. The sequenced sample was lung tumor tissue. Every receptor here comes from a human donor with non-small cell lung cancer. Both conserved end residues are part of each CDR3. The order of the fields is D gene, J gene, CDR3 length, clone size, V gene, CDR3 protein, CDR3 DNA. The D gene is left open where the match is weak. A clone size is listed for some rows: how often the clone was seen (once, few, many), or a class if it is expanded.

d_gene: NA; j_gene: TRBJ1-5; len: 11; abundance: large; v_gene: TRBV28; CDR3aa: CASSRQLPQHF; CDR3nt: TGTGCCAGCAGTAGACAGTTGCCCCAGCATTTT
d_gene: NA; j_gene: TRBJ2-5; len: 17; abundance: NA; v_gene: TRBV25-1; CDR3aa: CASSSRGAGALQETQYF; CDR3nt: TGTGCCAGCAGTTCTAGGGGGGCAGGGGCCCTCCAAGAGACCCAGTACTTC
d_gene: NA; j_gene: TRBJ1-3; len: 13; abundance: once; v_gene: TRBV30; CDR3aa: CAWSVQSGNTIYF; CDR3nt: TGTGCCTGGAGTGTACAGTCTGGAAACACCATATATTTT
d_gene: NA; j_gene: TRBJ1-5; len: 15; abundance: once; v_gene: TRBV2; CDR3aa: CASSEDVGGNQPQHF; CDR3nt: TGTGCCAGCAGTGAAGATGTAGGGGGGAATCAGCCCCAGCATTTT
d_gene: NA; j_gene: TRBJ1-6; len: 13; abundance: NA; v_gene: TRBV6-5; CDR3aa: CASTLGGRSPLHF; CDR3nt: TGTGCCAGCACCCTGGGTGGCAGGTCACCCCTCCACTTT
d_gene: NA; j_gene: TRBJ1-3; len: 15; abundance: NA; v_gene: TRBV14; CDR3aa: CASSQGAASGNTIYF; CDR3nt: TGTGCCAGCAGCCAGGGGGCCGCCTCTGGAAACACCATATATTTT
d_gene: NA; j_gene: TRBJ1-2; len: 13; abundance: once; v_gene: TRBV5-6; CDR3aa: CASSRGRSYGYTF; CDR3nt: TGTGCCAGCAGTCGGGGCCGCTCCTATGGCTACACCTTC
d_gene: NA; j_gene: TRBJ1-1; len: 13; abundance: few; v_gene: TRBV27; CDR3aa: CASSLMRNTEAFF; CDR3nt: TGTGCCAGCAGTTTAATGAGGAACACTGAAGCTTTCTTT
d_gene: NA; j_gene: TRBJ2-7; len: 12; abundance: once; v_gene: TRBV6-5; CDR3aa: CATLRPGYEQYF; CDR3nt: TGTGCCACCCTGCGCCCAGGCTACGAGCAGTACTTC
d_gene: NA; j_gene: TRBJ1-3; len: 15; abundance: once; v_gene: TRBV9; CDR3aa: CASSVDWGTGNTIYF; CDR3nt: TGTGCCAGCAGCGTAGATTGGGGAACTGGAAACACCATATATTTT
d_gene: NA; j_gene: TRBJ1-5; len: 14; abundance: NA; v_gene: TRBV5-1; CDR3aa: CASSPLNPNQPQHF; CDR3nt: TGCGCCAGCAGCCCACTTAACCCAAATCAGCCCCAGCATTTT
d_gene: NA; j_gene: TRBJ1-1; len: 15; abundance: NA; v_gene: TRBV28; CDR3aa: CASSLGGAENTEAFF; CDR3nt: TGTGCCAGCAGTTTAGGAGGGGCAGAGAACACTGAAGCTTTCTTT
d_gene: TRBD2; j_gene: TRBJ2-7; len: 14; abundance: NA; v_gene: TRBV29-1; CDR3aa: CSALGSGSSYEQYF; CDR3nt: TGCAGCGCCCTGGGAAGCGGGAGTTCCTACGAGCAGTACTTC
d_gene: TRBD1; j_gene: TRBJ2-7; len: 14; abundance: once; v_gene: TRBV2; CDR3aa: CASGPGQQKYEQYF; CDR3nt: TGTGCCAGCGGACCGGGACAGCAAAAGTACGAGCAGTACTTC
d_gene: NA; j_gene: TRBJ1-5; len: 15; abundance: once; v_gene: TRBV6-1; CDR3aa: CASSEAGNGNQPQHF; CDR3nt: TGTGCCAGCAGTGAAGCAGGGAACGGCAATCAGCCCCAGCATTTT
d_gene: TRBD2; j_gene: TRBJ2-7; len: 17; abundance: NA; v_gene: TRBV29-1; CDR3aa: CSVGGGLAGVPSYEQYF; CDR3nt: TGCAGCGTTGGGGGCGGGCTAGCGGGAGTTCCTTCCTACGAGCAGTACTTC
d_gene: NA; j_gene: TRBJ1-5; len: 14; abundance: NA; v_gene: TRBV7-9; CDR3aa: CASSLEGFGQPQHF; CDR3nt: TGTGCCAGCAGCTTAGAAGGGTTCGGCCAGCCCCAGCATTTT
d_gene: NA; j_gene: TRBJ1-1; len: 14; abundance: NA; v_gene: TRBV11-2; CDR3aa: CASSIGGVNTEAFF; CDR3nt: TGTGCCAGCAGCATTGGAGGGGTGAACACTGAAGCTTTCTTT
d_gene: NA; j_gene: TRBJ2-5; len: 13; abundance: NA; v_gene: TRBV19; CDR3aa: CASSQGVQETQYF; CDR3nt: TGTGCCAGTAGTCAGGGAGTCCAAGAGACCCAGTACTTC
d_gene: NA; j_gene: TRBJ2-6; len: 15; abundance: NA; v_gene: TRBV5-1; CDR3aa: CASSSTASGANVLTF; CDR3nt: TGCGCCAGCAGCTCGACCGCCTCTGGGGCCAACGTCCTGACTTTC
d_gene: TRBD1; j_gene: TRBJ1-4; len: 15; abundance: NA; v_gene: TRBV18; CDR3aa: CASSPGTGANEKLFF; CDR3nt: TGTGCCAGCTCACCTGGGACAGGCGCCAATGAAAAACTGTTTTTT
d_gene: TRBD1; j_gene: TRBJ2-7; len: 14; abundance: NA; v_gene: TRBV5-1; CDR3aa: CASSSGTGTYEQYF; CDR3nt: TGCGCCAGCAGCAGCGGGACAGGGACCTACGAGCAGTACTTC
d_gene: NA; j_gene: TRBJ1-4; len: 14; abundance: NA; v_gene: TRBV30; CDR3aa: CAWSRGLDLEKLFF; CDR3nt: TGTGCCTGGAGCCGGGGACTGGATCTTGAAAAACTGTTTTTT
d_gene: NA; j_gene: TRBJ1-5; len: 15; abundance: few; v_gene: TRBV10-3; CDR3aa: CAISESGSQNQPQHF; CDR3nt: TGTGCCATCAGTGAGTCCGGGTCTCAGAATCAGCCCCAGCATTTT